The source of this TCR beta chain is a study of monozygotic twins with inflammatory bowel disease. TCRdb re-called the 5' RACE reads and catalogs CDR3 proteins one per entry, DNA excluded. The table gives 300,000 to 400,000 distinct CDR3 sequences; the top ten clones make up 2% to 2.5% of it. There are 13 residues in the CDR3. This receptor was obtained from a human donor with ulcerative colitis or Crohn's disease, or a healthy co-twin of an affected twin (not recorded which). The specimen sequenced was blood. The chain links TRBV12-3 or TRBV12-4 to TRBJ1-1. CDR3 sequence reads: CASSFPPRTEAFF.